This T cell receptor (beta chain) was captured in a study of a mutant IDH1 vaccine in newly diagnosed glioma. Study summary: Earlier treatment was radiotherapy, temozolomide, or both, with most getting both.

The CDR3 runs 15 residues. Germline V gives CDR1 SGHAT, CDR2 FQNNGV. The V gene lost 3 bases and the J gene lost 2 bases, with 12 bases spanning the gap. Comments on this clone: Its antigen is as yet unknown.

Overall study findings and caveats: Variations in leading peripheral T cell clonotypes appeared to have no connection with pseudoprogression.

Time point specified: baseline, week 1 (first vaccination visit). Regarding treatment: pre-vaccination baseline after standard-of-care therapy. Here immunoSEQ multiplex PCR was the method, and the copy in TCRdb shows in-frame clones only, minus some. The data contain about 30,000 clones, around 79% of them singletons. The sequence came from a young man with glioma. The sample was PBMCs, taken from a glioma patient treated with radiotherapy, temozolomide or both. V and J are TRBV11-2 and TRBJ2-3, with D possibly called TRBD1 or TRBD2 (5 bases each). The CDR3 sequence: CASSFAGTDTDTQYF. The DNA for the CDR3 is TGTGCCAGCAGCTTCGCCGGGACCGACACAGATACGCAGTATTTT.